The rows below give T cell receptor beta chains drawn from one sample of a study of T-cell reconstitution after alpha-beta-depleted transplantation in children. TCRdb reprocessed the PCR reads with MiXCR, giving one entry per CDR3 protein. Altogether 600,000 to 700,000 distinct CDR3 sequences are present, approximately 17% being singletons, with the ten largest covering 1.1%. The sample in question was PBMCs from the stem cell graft donor, obtained from the stem cell graft. The receptors here all came from a human donor who donated a stem cell graft to a child with acute myeloid leukemia. Both conserved end residues are part of each CDR3. The D gene is left open where the match is weak. For some rows the clone size is stated as once, few or many, or as a class when expanded; others skip it.

D | J | V | size | length | DNA | CDR3
. | TRBJ2-7 | TRBV4-3 | . | 15 | TGCGCCAGCAGCCGTACGGACCACCGGGACGGGGAGCAGTACTTC | CASSRTDHRDGEQYF
TRBD2 | TRBJ2-7 | TRBV6-1 | . | 17 | TGTGCCAGCAGTCCTCGGACTAGCGGGGGACAGTCCTACGAGCAGTACTTC | CASSPRTSGGQSYEQYF
. | TRBJ2-3 | TRBV6-5 | many | 14 | TGTGCCAGCAGTTATGACCGCTTCACAGATACGCAGTATTTT | CASSYDRFTDTQYF
TRBD1 | TRBJ2-3 | TRBV20-1 | many | 15 | TGCAGTGGCTCCGGGACAGCTACTAGCACAGATACGCAGTATTTT | CSGSGTATSTDTQYF
. | TRBJ2-1 | TRBV7-2 | . | 13 | TGTGCCAGCAGCCATAGCTCCTACAATGAGCAGTTCTTC | CASSHSSYNEQFF
. | TRBJ1-2 | TRBV5-1 | . | 15 | TGCGCCAGCACTCGAGAAGGCGGGGTCCTGGATGGCTACACCTTC | CASTREGGVLDGYTF
. | TRBJ2-3 | TRBV7-2 | . | 16 | TGTGCCAGCAGCTTAGGGGCGGGGGCTAGCACAGATACGCAGTATTTT | CASSLGAGASTDTQYF
. | TRBJ2-5 | TRBV11-2 | . | 15 | TGTGCCAGCAGCGTCCGGACGCTCGACCAAGAGACCCAGTACTTC | CASSVRTLDQETQYF
TRBD1 | TRBJ2-1 | TRBV29-1 | many | 14 | TGCAGCGTTGACCCGACAGGGGCAGTGGCTGAGCAGTTCTTC | CSVDPTGAVAEQFF
. | TRBJ2-1 | TRBV15 | many | 16 | TGTGCCACCAGCAAATCCGGGGCCCGTTCCTACAATGAGCAGTTCTTC | CATSKSGARSYNEQFF
. | TRBJ2-1 | TRBV9 | . | 13 | TGTGCCAGCAGCGTAGATTCCTCAGGAGAGCAGTTCTTC | CASSVDSSGEQFF
. | TRBJ1-2 | TRBV6-1 | . | 15 | TGTGCCAGCAGCGATGACAGGCTGAATAACTATGGCTACACCTTC | CASSDDRLNNYGYTF
. | TRBJ1-6 | TRBV5-1 | . | 16 | TGCGCCAGCAGCCCCCCTTTCGTGCAAGGGGAATCACCCCTCCACTTT | CASSPPFVQGESPLHF
TRBD1 | TRBJ2-7 | TRBV5-6 | many | 13 | TGTGCCAGCAGCTCCGGGACAGGGTATCGGCAGTACTTC | CASSSGTGYRQYF
. | TRBJ2-1 | TRBV12-3/TRBV12-4 | many | 15 | TGTGCCAGCAGTCCGGGGGACCATTCCTACAATGAGCAGTTCTTC | CASSPGDHSYNEQFF
TRBD2 | TRBJ2-1 | TRBV20-1 | many | 19 | TGCAGTGCTAGAGATAGGAGGAGGGGAGGGACCAGGGCAAGCAATGAGCAGTTCTTC | CSARDRRRGGTRASNEQFF
. | TRBJ1-2 | TRBV5-1 | few | 13 | TGCGCCAGCAGCTTGAGAGTCGACTATGGCTACACCTTC | CASSLRVDYGYTF
. | TRBJ2-3 | TRBV5-5 | few | 12 | TGTGCCAGCACCTTGGACGGAGATACGCAGTATTTT | CASTLDGDTQYF
. | TRBJ1-4 | TRBV7-9 | . | 14 | TGTGCCAGCAGCTCCAGGGCAACTAATGAAAAACTGTTTTTT | CASSSRATNEKLFF
. | TRBJ1-2 | TRBV27 | . | 14 | TGTGCCAGCAGCCCCGCGGGGTCGAACTATGGCTACACCTTC | CASSPAGSNYGYTF
. | TRBJ1-2 | TRBV5-5 | many | 16 | TGTGCCAGCAGCCATCCGGACAACCGCTATAACTATGGCTACACCTTC | CASSHPDNRYNYGYTF
. | TRBJ1-1 | TRBV20-1 | many | 14 | TGCAGTGCCCTGGGGCAGCCCATGAACACTGAAGCTTTCTTT | CSALGQPMNTEAFF
. | TRBJ2-1 | TRBV5-6 | . | 16 | TGTGCCAGCAGCTTGGGACTCGGAAGCTCCTACAATGAGCAGTTCTTC | CASSLGLGSSYNEQFF
. | TRBJ1-1 | TRBV20-1 | many | 10 | TGCAGTGCTAGATACACTGAAGCTTTCTTT | CSARYTEAFF
. | TRBJ1-1 | TRBV9 | many | 16 | TGTGCCAGCAGCGTAGGAGGGTCCCATGACGCCACTGAAGCTTTCTTT | CASSVGGSHDATEAFF
. | TRBJ1-2 | TRBV9 | many | 14 | TGTGCCAGCAGCGTAACCCAAAGCGGCTATGGCTACACCTTC | CASSVTQSGYGYTF
. | TRBJ1-1 | TRBV12-3/TRBV12-4 | many | 12 | TGTGCCAGCAGCTTCGGCGGACAGAGAGCTTTCTTT | CASSFGGQRAFF
TRBD1 | TRBJ1-5 | TRBV12-3/TRBV12-4 | . | 17 | TGTGCCAGCAGTTTAGGAGGGACAGGGGGCGCGGGGCAGCCCCAGCATTTT | CASSLGGTGGAGQPQHF
. | TRBJ2-1 | TRBV6-1 | . | 16 | TGTGCCAGCAGTGATATGGTGGCCGAGCCTTACAATGAGCAGTTCTTC | CASSDMVAEPYNEQFF
TRBD2 | TRBJ2-3 | TRBV20-1 | few | 15 | TGCAGTGCTAGAGCGGTAGCGGGGGGGGCAGATACGCAGTATTTT | CSARAVAGGADTQYF
TRBD2 | TRBJ2-3 | TRBV9 | . | 16 | TGTGCCAGCAGCGTAGGGGCTAGCGGTAGTACAGATACGCAGTATTTT | CASSVGASGSTDTQYF
. | TRBJ2-2 | TRBV24-1 | . | 15 | TGTGCCACCAGTGGGGGAATCTCGAACACCGGGGAGCTGTTTTTT | CATSGGISNTGELFF
TRBD1 | TRBJ2-1 | TRBV4-1 | few | 14 | TGCGCCAGCAGCATCGGGACAGGACCCAATGAGCAGTTCTTC | CASSIGTGPNEQFF
TRBD1 | TRBJ2-1 | TRBV29-1 | few | 12 | TGCAGCGGCGGGGACAGGGCGAATGAGCAGTTCTTC | CSGGDRANEQFF
. | TRBJ2-4 | TRBV15 | few | 17 | TGTGCCACCAGCAGAGGGGCGGGGATCCTAGCCAAAAACATTCAGTACTTC | CATSRGAGILAKNIQYF
. | TRBJ2-5 | TRBV11-2 | few | 13 | TGTGCCAGCAACGGACAGCTCCAAGAGACCCAGTACTTC | CASNGQLQETQYF
. | TRBJ1-3 | TRBV29-1 | many | 14 | TGCAGCTGTAACGAAGGATGTCCTGGAAACACCATATATTTT | CSCNEGCPGNTIYF
TRBD1 | TRBJ1-1 | TRBV7-9 | . | 15 | TGTGCCAGCAGCTTAAGACAGGGTTGGGACACTGAAGCTTTCTTT | CASSLRQGWDTEAFF
TRBD2 | TRBJ2-1 | TRBV4-3 | few | 15 | TGCGCCAGCAGCCGGACTAGCGGGGTGAACAATGAGCAGTTCTTC | CASSRTSGVNNEQFF
TRBD1 | TRBJ1-1 | TRBV20-1 | . | 17 | TGCAGTGCTAGAGATACGGACAGGGGGCCCATTAACACTGAAGCTTTCTTT | CSARDTDRGPINTEAFF
. | TRBJ1-1 | TRBV5-5 | few | 15 | TGTGCCAGCAGCTTAGAATTCAGGGACAACACTGAAGCTTTCTTT | CASSLEFRDNTEAFF
TRBD1 | TRBJ2-7 | TRBV11-3 | . | 15 | TGTGCCAGCAGCCTCAAGGGACAGTTCTCCTACGAGCAGTACTTC | CASSLKGQFSYEQYF